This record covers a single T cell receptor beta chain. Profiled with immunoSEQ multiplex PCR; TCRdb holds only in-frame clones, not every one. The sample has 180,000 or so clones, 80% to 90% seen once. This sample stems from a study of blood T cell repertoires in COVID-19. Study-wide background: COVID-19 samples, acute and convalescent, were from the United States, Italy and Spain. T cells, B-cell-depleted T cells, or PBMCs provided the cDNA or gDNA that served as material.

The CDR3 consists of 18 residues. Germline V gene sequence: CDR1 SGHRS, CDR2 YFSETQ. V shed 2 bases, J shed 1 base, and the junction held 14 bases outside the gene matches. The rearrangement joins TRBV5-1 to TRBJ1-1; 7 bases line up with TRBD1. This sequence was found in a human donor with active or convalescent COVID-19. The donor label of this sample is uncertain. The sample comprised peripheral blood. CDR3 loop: CASSFNTPGQSTNTEAFF. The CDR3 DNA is TGCGCCAGCAGCTTCAACACACCGGGACAGTCAACGAACACTGAAGCTTTCTTT.